Described below is a single T cell receptor (beta chain) sequence and its context. In the source study's methods: From reference gene primer amplification, estimates of nucleated cell counts were derived. Profiled with immunoSEQ multiplex PCR; TCRdb holds only in-frame clones, not every one. From that table come the V and J calls and clone size; the DNA was used to work out D and trimming. The data show about 40,000 clones, with about 80% seen just once and 2.6% held by the top ten. This sample is part of a study of blood T cell repertoires in COVID-19. What was sequenced was peripheral blood. The TCR originated in a woman aged 60-75 years with acute or convalescent COVID-19.

CDR3 DNA: TGTGCCAGCAGCTTGGAGCTGGGACTCAAAATCCAAGAGACCCAGTACTTC. This encodes CASSLELGLKIQETQYF. The chain employs TRBV5-8 and TRBJ2-5; TRBD2 might be the D (6 bases). CDR3 length equals 17 residues. V was trimmed by 0 bases and J by 1 base, leaving 16 bases between them. The germline CDR1 and CDR2 sequences are SGHTS and YDEGEE. The full variable domain, its missing parts supplied by reference TRBV5-8 and TRBJ2-5, is EAGVTQSPTHLIKTRGQQATLRCSPISGHTSVYWYQQALGLGLQFLLWYDEGEERNRGNFPPRFSGRQFPNYSSELNVNALELEDSALYLCASSLELGLKIQETQYFGPGTRLLVL.